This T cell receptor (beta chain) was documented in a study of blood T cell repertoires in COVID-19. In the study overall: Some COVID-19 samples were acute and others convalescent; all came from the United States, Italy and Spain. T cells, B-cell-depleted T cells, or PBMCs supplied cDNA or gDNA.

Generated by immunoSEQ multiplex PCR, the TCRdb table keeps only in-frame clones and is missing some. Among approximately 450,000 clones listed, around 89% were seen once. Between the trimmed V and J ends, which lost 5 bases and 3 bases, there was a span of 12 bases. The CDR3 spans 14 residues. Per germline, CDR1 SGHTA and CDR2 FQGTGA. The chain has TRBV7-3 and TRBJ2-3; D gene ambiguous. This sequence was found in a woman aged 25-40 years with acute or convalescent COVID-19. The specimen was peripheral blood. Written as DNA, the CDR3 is TGTGCCAGCAGCCGACTGGGTGGAACAGATACGCAGTATTTT. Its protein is CASSRLGGTDTQYF.